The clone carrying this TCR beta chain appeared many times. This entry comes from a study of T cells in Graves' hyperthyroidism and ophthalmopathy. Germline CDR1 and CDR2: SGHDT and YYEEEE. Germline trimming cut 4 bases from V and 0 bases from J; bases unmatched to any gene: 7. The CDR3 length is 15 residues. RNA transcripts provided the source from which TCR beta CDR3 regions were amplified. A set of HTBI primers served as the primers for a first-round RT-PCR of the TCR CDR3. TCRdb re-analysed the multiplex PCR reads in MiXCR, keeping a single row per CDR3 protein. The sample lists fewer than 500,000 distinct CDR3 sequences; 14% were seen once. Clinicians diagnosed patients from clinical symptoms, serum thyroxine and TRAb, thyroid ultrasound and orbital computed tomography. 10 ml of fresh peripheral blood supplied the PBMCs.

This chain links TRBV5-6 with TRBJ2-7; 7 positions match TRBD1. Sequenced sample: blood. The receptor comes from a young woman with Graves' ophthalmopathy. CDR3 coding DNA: TGTGCCAGCAGCCAGACAGGGTCCTACTCCTACGAGCAGTACTTC. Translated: CASSQTGSYSYEQYF. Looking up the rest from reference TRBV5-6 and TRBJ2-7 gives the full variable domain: DAGVTQSPTHLIKTRGQQVTLRCSPKSGHDTVSWYQQALGQGPQFIFQYYEEEERQRGNFPDRFSGHQFPNYSSELNVNALLLGDSALYLCASSQTGSYSYEQYFGPGTRLTVT.